This T cell receptor beta chain comes out of a study of blood T cells in healthy people across ages. For the second PCR, which ran for 7 to 11 cycles, a sample-barcoded 5' primer and a J-beta primer mix were used. Each TCR beta cDNA got a 12-nucleotide random molecular identifier. Every individual sample yielded 3 million or more paired-end reads (each containing CDR3). In TCRdb, the 5' RACE reads were re-called with MiXCR into one record per CDR3 protein. The sample includes around 1,700,000 distinct CDR3 sequences, 28% of them seen just once. Many counts were recorded for this clonotype. The receptor was isolated from a woman aged 25 to 45 in good health. Sequenced: blood.

CDR3 residues: CASSLNPAAGGTDTQYF. CDR3 nucleotide sequence: TGTGCCAGCAGCCTCAATCCGGCGGCGGGAGGGACAGATACGCAGTATTTT. The J gene is TRBJ2-3, the V gene TRBV7-2; 9 bases agree with TRBD2. Germline-derived CDR1 and CDR2 are SGHTA and FQGNSA. V shed 5 bases and J 3 bases; nucleotides not matched to a gene: 12. There are 17 residues in the CDR3.